This T cell receptor beta chain stems from a study of T cells after somatic rescue of genetic block. Generated by immunoSEQ multiplex PCR, the TCRdb table keeps only in-frame clones and is missing some. The sample includes fewer than 15,000 clones, approximately 70% seen only once; the top ten take roughly 20%. V shed 4 bases, J shed 1 base, and the junction held 5 bases outside the gene matches. CDR3 size: 15 residues. Looked up from germline, CDR1 is MNHEY and CDR2 is SMNVEV (reference sequence). The count of this clone is one. The TCR was taken from a boy between 10 and 17 years old. Source material: peripheral blood mononuclear cells (PBMCs). The V and J genes are TRBV27 and TRBJ2-7, with 9 bases identical to TRBD1. CDR3 in DNA: TGTGCCAGCAGTTCCGCGGGACAGGGTTCCTACGAGCAGTACTTC. Residues: CASSSAGQGSYEQYF.